The rows below give T cell receptor beta chains drawn from one sample of a study of T cell changes during pregnancy in multiple sclerosis. Repertoires were generated with immunoSEQ multiplex PCR, while TCRdb's copy carries only in-frame clones and drops some. There are about 38,000 clones in the sample; approximately 91% occur only once, and 0.35% to 0.45% lies in the top ten. The source material was CD4+ T cells from peripheral blood mononuclear cells, sampled after pregnancy. These receptors were collected from a female donor in good health, enrolled as a control in a pregnancy study. Both conserved end residues are part of each CDR3.

j_call	v_call	cdr3_aa
TRBJ2-7	TRBV13	CASSLGPLGQGEQYF
TRBJ2-5	TRBV19	CAIGPRGAIMETQYF
TRBJ1-1	TRBV7-2	CASRSGRGNTEAFF
TRBJ1-5	TRBV5-1	CASSLSGGGNQPQHF
TRBJ1-3	TRBV7-9	CASIRGQGTDTIYF
TRBJ1-2	TRBV5-6	CASSLDRTIYGYTF
TRBJ2-3	TRBV29-1	CSVDRGSDPNTDTQYF
TRBJ1-4	TRBV4-1	CASLGSGQSNEKLFF
TRBJ1-2	TRBV7-2	CASSLEGTGRRGYTF
TRBJ1-5	TRBV6-6	CASRLGQNSNQPQHF
TRBJ1-2	TRBV18	CASSPEGQGYGYTF
TRBJ2-2	TRBV2	CASREGENTGELFF
TRBJ1-5	TRBV27	CASSTDTGGGQPQHF
TRBJ1-5	TRBV5-1	CASSLEGANQPQHF